The entry below gives a single TCR beta chain sequence along with its context. Its cognate antigen is unknown. Profiled with immunoSEQ multiplex PCR; TCRdb holds only in-frame clones, not every one. Here the sample spans tens of thousands of clones, roughly 90% being singletons. These data come from a study of T cell responses to AZD1222 COVID-19 vaccine. The CDR3 covers 15 residues. The V and J ends lost 6 bases and 0 bases respectively, with 14 bases between them. Germline CDR1 is MNHEY and CDR2 is SVGAGI. Overall study findings and caveats: Clonal diversity may have been underestimated, and the donors were mostly white British, with more females than males. Spike-specific TCR breadth and depth rose after two AZD1222 doses. A reported finding is that nearly half of spike-specific TCRs target unmutated variant regions.

The chain links TRBV6-5 to TRBJ1-1; D is perhaps TRBD1 (6 bases). Sequencing was performed on peripheral blood, taken on day 0 of AZD1222 vaccination. This receptor was obtained from an adult in good health. CDR3 amino acids: CASRRAGQLNTEAFF. CDR3 nucleotides: TGTGCCAGCAGGAGAGCGGGACAATTGAACACTGAAGCTTTCTTT.